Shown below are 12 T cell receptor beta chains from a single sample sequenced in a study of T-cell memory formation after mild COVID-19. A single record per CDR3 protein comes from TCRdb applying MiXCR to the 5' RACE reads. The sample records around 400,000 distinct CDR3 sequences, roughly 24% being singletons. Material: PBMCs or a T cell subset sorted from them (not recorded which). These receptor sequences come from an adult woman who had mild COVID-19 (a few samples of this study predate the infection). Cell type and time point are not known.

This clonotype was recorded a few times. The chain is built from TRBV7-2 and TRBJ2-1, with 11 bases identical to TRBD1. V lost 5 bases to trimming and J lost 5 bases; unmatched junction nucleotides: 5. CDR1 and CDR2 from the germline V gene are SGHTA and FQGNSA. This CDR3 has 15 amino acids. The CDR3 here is CASSRTGGNNNEQFF. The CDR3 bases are TGTGCCAGCAGCCGGACAGGGGGCAACAACAATGAGCAGTTCTTC.

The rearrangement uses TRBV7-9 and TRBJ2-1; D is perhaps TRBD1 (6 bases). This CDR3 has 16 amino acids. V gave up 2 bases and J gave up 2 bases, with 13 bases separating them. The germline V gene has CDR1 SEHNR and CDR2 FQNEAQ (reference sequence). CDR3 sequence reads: CASSLWQGPPYNEQFF. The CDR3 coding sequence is TGTGCCAGCAGCTTATGGCAGGGGCCCCCCTACAATGAGCAGTTCTTC. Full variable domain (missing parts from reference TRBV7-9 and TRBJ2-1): DTGVSQNPRHKITKRGQNVTFRCDPISEHNRLYWYRQTLGQGPEFLTYFQNEAQLEKSRLLSDRFSAERPKGSFSTLEIQRTEQGDSAMYLCASSLWQGPPYNEQFFGPGTRLTVL.

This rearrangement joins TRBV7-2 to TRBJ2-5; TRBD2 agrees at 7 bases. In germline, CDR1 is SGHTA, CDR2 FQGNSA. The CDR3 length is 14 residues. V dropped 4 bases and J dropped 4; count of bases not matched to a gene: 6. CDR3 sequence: CASSYGGSIETQYF. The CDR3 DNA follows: TGTGCCAGCAGCTACGGGGGGTCAATAGAGACCCAGTACTTC.

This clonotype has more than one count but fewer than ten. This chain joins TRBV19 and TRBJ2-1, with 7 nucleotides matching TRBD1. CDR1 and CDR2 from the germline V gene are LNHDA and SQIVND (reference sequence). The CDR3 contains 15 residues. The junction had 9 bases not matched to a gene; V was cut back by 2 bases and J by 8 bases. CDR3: CASSIMSGDRDEQFF. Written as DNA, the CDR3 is TGTGCCAGTAGTATAATGAGCGGAGACAGGGATGAGCAGTTCTTC.

The CDR3, as DNA: TGCGCCAGCAGCGTCGGACAGGGGCTGAGCACAGATACGCAGTATTTT. This gives the protein CASSVGQGLSTDTQYF. The chain combines TRBV5-1 with TRBJ2-3; 9 bases map to TRBD1. The CDR3 contains 16 residues. Losses at the gene ends were 4 bases for V and 0 bases for J; bases not matched to a gene: 6. Germline V gene lookup returns CDR1 SGHRS and CDR2 YFSETQ. Full variable domain (rest looked up from reference TRBV5-1 and TRBJ2-3): KAGVTQTPRYLIKTRGQQVTLSCSPISGHRSVSWYQQTPGQGLQFLFEYFSETQRNKGNFPGRFSGRQFSNSRSEMNVSTLELGDSALYLCASSVGQGLSTDTQYFGPGTRLTVL.

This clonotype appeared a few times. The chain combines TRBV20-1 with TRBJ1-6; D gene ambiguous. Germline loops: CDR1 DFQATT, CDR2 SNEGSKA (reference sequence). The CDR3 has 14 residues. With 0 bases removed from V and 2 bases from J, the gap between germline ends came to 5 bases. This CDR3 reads CSAREGPYNSPLHF. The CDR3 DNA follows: TGCAGTGCTAGAGAGGGTCCCTATAATTCACCCCTCCACTTT.

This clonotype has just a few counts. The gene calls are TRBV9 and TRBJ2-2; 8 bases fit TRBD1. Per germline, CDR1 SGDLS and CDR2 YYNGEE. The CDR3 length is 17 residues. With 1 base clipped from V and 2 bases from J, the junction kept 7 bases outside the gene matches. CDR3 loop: CASSVPRGTGNTGELFF. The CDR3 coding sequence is TGTGCCAGCAGCGTACCTAGAGGGACAGGAAACACCGGGGAGCTGTTTTTT.

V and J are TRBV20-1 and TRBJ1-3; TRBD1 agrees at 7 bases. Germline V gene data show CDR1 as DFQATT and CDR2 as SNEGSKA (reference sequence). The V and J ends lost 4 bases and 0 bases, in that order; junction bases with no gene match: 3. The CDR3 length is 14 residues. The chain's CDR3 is CSAKGASSGNTIYF. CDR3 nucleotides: TGCAGTGCTAAGGGGGCGAGCTCTGGAAACACCATATATTTT.

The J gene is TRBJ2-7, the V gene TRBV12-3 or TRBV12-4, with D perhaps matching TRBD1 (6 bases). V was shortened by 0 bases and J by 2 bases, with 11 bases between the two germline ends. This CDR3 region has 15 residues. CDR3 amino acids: CASSLAPGHPYEQYF. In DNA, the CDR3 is TGTGCCAGCAGTTTAGCGCCGGGACATCCCTACGAGCAGTACTTC.

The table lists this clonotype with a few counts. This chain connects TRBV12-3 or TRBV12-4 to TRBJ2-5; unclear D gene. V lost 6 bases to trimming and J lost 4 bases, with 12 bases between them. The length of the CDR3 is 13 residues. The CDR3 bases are TGTGCCAGCAGCCTGACGACCGGAGAGACCCAGTACTTC. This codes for CASSLTTGETQYF.

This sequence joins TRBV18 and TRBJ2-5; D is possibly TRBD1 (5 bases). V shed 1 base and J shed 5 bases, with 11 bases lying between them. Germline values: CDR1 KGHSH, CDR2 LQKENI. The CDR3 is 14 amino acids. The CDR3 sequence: CASSPQGFGETQYF. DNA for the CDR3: TGTGCCAGCTCACCACAGGGGTTCGGGGAGACCCAGTACTTC.

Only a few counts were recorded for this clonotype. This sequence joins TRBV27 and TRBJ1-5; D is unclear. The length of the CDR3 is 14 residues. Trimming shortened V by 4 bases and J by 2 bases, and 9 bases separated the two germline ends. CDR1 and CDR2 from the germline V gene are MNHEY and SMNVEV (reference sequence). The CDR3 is CASSSGRGNQPQHF. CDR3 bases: TGTGCCAGCAGTTCAGGACGCGGCAATCAGCCCCAGCATTTT.